This record covers a single TCR beta chain. A read error is possible here, since a much larger clone lies one base away. The same CDR3 can be traced to other DNA sequences in this sample. The data derive from a study of blood T cell repertoires in COVID-19. The method was immunoSEQ multiplex PCR; TCRdb's version includes in-frame clones alone and lacks a portion of them. The table lists roughly 270,000 clones, 70% to 90% of them singletons. The V gene's germline CDR1 is SGHDT and CDR2 YYEEEE. The CDR3 spans 14 residues. The sample was peripheral blood. This chain connects TRBV5-6 to TRBJ2-7; perhaps TRBD1 as D (6 bases). The sequence derives from a man aged 18 to 29 with active or convalescent COVID-19. The DNA for the CDR3 is TGTGCCAGCAGCTTGGCCACAGGGTTCTACGAACAGTACTTC. Encoded protein: CASSLATGFYEQYF.